This record looks at one T cell receptor beta chain sequence and its context. TCRdb keeps only in-frame clones here, not all; method: immunoSEQ multiplex PCR. The sample gives about 37,000 clones, 70% to 90% of which show up once; roughly 3.2% is in the top ten. The data were taken from a study of CD4 T cells in relation to SARS-CoV-2 and coronaviruses. The CDR3 consists of 14 residues. CDR1 and CDR2 from the germline V gene are SGHDT and YYEEEE. The V and J ends lost 4 bases and 3 bases, in that order; junction bases with no gene match: 7. This sequence originates from an adult with COVID-19. The material sequenced was memory CD4+ T cells from PBMCs. This chain joins TRBV5-6 and TRBJ2-7; 7 bases match TRBD2. The CDR3 reads CASSARDYLYEQYF. The CDR3, as DNA: TGTGCCAGCAGCGCCCGGGACTACCTCTACGAGCAGTACTTC.